The source of this T cell receptor beta chain is a study of human T cells and chemical hapten exposure. TCRdb re-derived calls from the RACE reads in MiXCR, one entry per CDR3 protein. The sample lists roughly 92,000 distinct CDR3 sequences, about 10% occurring once. This clonotype was detected a few times. Its antigen is currently unknown. The study, taken as a whole, reports: PT1 expanded TCR numbers tracked positively with patch test score.

The time point is: patch test 2, 6 weeks after DPC sensitization. The treatment was: therapeutic diphenylcyclopropenone sensitization with weekly scalp DPC. Every patch test was put on after a blood sample was taken. CDR3 length equals 15 residues. Trimming removed 4 bases from V and 7 bases from J, with 14 bases in between. Germline V gives CDR1 LGHNA, CDR2 YNFKEQ. The specimen comprised whole blood, sampled in connection with sensitization to the hapten diphenylcyclopropenone (DPC). The chain is built from TRBV4-2 and TRBJ1-6, with TRBD1 as a possible D gene (5 bases). The clonotype originates from a middle-aged woman with alopecia areata. Some clones in this sample may be carry-over from other donors' samples. CDR3 DNA: TGTGCCAGCAGCCCACCGGGAGGGGCGAATTCACCCCTCCACTTT. Translated: CASSPPGGANSPLHF.